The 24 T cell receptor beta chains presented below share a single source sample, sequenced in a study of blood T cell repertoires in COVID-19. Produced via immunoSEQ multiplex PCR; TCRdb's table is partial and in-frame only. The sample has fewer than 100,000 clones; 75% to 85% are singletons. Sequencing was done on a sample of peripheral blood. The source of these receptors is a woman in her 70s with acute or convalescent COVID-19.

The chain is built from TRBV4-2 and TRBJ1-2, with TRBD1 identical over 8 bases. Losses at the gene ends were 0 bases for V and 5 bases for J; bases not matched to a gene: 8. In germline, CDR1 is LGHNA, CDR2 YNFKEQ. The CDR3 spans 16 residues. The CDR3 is CASSQDQNRGNYGYTF. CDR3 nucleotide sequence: TGTGCCAGCAGCCAAGATCAAAACAGGGGGAATTATGGCTACACCTTC.

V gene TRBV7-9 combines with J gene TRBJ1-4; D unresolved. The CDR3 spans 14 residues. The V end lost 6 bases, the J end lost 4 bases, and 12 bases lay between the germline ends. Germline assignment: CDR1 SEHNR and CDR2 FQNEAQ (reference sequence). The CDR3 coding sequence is TGTGCCAGCAGGTCCTACGGGGTTAATGAAAAACTGTTTTTT. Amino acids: CASRSYGVNEKLFF. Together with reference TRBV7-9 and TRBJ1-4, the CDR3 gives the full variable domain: DTGVSQNPRHKITKRGQNVTFRCDPISEHNRLYWYRQTLGQGPEFLTYFQNEAQLEKSRLLSDRFSAERPKGSFSTLEIQRTEQGDSAMYLCASRSYGVNEKLFFGSGTQLSVL.

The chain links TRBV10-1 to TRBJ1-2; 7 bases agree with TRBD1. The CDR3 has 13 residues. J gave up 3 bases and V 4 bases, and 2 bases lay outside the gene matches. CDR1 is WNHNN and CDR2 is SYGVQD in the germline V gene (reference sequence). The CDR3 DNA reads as TGCGCCAGCAGTGTCAGGGGGTACTATGGCTACACCTTC. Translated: CASSVRGYYGYTF.

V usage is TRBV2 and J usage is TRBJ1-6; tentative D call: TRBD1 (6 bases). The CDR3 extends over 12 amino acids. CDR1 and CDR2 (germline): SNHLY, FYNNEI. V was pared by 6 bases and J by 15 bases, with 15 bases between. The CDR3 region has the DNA TGTGCCAGCAGGCTACAGGGATATCTCCTCCACTTT. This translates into CASRLQGYLLHF.

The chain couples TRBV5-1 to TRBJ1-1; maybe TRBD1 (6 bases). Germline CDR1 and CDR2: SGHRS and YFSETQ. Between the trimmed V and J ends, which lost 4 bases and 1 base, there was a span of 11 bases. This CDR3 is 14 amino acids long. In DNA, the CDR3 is TGCGCCAGCAGCATCCCAGGGGAGAACACTGAAGCTTTCTTT. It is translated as CASSIPGENTEAFF. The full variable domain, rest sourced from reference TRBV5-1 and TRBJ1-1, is KAGVTQTPRYLIKTRGQQVTLSCSPISGHRSVSWYQQTPGQGLQFLFEYFSETQRNKGNFPGRFSGRQFSNSRSEMNVSTLELGDSALYLCASSIPGENTEAFFGQGTRLTVV.

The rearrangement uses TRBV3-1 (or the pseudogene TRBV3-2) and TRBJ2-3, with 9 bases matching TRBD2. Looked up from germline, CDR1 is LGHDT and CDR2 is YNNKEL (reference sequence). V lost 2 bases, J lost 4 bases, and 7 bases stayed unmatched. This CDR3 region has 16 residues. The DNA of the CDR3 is TGTGCCAGCAGCCAATTTCCTAGCGGGGCCCCAGATACGCAGTATTTT. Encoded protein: CASSQFPSGAPDTQYF.

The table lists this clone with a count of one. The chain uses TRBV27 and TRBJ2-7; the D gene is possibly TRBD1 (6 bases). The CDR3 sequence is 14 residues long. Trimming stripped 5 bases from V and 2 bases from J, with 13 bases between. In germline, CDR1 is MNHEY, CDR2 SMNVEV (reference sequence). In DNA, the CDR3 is TGTGCCAGCAGTCTCGGGACACGGACCTACGAGCAGTACTTC. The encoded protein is CASSLGTRTYEQYF.

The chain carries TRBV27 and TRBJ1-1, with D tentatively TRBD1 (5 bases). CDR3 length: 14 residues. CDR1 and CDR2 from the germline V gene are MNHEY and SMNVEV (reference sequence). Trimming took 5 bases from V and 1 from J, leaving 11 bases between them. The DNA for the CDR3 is TGTGCCAGCAGTCCACAGGTGAAGAACACTGAAGCTTTCTTT. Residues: CASSPQVKNTEAFF.

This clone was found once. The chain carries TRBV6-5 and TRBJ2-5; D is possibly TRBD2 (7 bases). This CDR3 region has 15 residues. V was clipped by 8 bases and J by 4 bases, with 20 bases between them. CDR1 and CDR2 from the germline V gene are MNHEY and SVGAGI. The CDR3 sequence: CASSRAGGRPETQYF. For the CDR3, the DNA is TGTGCCAGCTCCAGGGCCGGGGGGCGGCCAGAGACCCAGTACTTC.

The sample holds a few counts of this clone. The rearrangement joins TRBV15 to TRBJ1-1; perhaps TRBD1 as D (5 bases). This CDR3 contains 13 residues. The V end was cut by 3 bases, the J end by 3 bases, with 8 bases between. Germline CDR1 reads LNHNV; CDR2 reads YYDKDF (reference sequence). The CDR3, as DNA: TGTGCCACCAGCAGCAAAGGGGACACTGAAGCTTTCTTT. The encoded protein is CATSSKGDTEAFF.

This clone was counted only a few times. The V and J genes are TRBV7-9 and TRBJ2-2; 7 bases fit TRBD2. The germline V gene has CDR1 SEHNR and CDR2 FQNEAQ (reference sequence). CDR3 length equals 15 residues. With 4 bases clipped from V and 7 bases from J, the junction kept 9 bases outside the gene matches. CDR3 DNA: TGTGCCAGCAGCTCCTCGAGACTAGCTATCGGGGAGCTGTTTTTT. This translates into CASSSSRLAIGELFF.

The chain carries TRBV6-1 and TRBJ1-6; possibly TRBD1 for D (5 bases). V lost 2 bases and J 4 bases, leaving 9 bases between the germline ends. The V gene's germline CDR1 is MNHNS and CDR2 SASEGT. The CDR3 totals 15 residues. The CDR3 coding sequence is TGTGCCAGCAGTGAATCGACAGCTTATAATTCACCCCTCCACTTT. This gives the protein CASSESTAYNSPLHF.

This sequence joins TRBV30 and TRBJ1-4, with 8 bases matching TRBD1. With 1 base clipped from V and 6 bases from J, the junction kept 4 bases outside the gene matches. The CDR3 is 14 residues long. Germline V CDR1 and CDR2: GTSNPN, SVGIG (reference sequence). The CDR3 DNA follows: TGTGCCTGGAGTGGTGGACAGGGATATGAAAAACTGTTTTTT. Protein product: CAWSGGQGYEKLFF.

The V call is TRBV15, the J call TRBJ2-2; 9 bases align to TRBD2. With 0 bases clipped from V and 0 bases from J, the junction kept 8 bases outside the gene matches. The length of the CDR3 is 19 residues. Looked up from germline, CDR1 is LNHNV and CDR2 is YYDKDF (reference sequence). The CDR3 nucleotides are TGTGCCACCAGCAGAGACAATCCAGCGGGAGGATCGAACACCGGGGAGCTGTTTTTT. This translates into CATSRDNPAGGSNTGELFF.

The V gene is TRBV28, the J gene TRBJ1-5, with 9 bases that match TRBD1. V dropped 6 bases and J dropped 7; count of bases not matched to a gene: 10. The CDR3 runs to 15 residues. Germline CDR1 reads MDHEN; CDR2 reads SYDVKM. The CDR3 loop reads CASSSRQGVGQPQHF. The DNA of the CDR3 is TGTGCCAGCAGCTCGAGACAGGGGGTTGGGCAGCCCCAGCATTTT.

The CDR3 region is CASSLFGTGYGYTF. As DNA, the CDR3 is TGTGCCAGCAGCTTATTCGGGACAGGCTATGGCTACACCTTC. V is TRBV7-2 and J is TRBJ1-2; 8 nucleotides align to TRBD1. The CDR3 totals 14 residues. V shed 2 bases and J 4 bases; nucleotides not matched to a gene: 3. Germline V gene data show CDR1 as SGHTA and CDR2 as FQGNSA.

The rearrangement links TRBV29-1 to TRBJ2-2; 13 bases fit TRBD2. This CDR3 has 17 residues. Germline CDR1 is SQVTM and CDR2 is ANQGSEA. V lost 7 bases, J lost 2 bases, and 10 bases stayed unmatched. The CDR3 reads CSAFRTSGSGNTGELFF. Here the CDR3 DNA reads TGCAGCGCTTTTAGGACTAGCGGGAGTGGAAACACCGGGGAGCTGTTTTTT.

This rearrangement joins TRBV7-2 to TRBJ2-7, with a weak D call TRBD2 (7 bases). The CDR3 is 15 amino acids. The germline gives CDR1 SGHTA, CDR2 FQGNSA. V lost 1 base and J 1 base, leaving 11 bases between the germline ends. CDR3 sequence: CASSLVAGASYEQYF. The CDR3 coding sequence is TGTGCCAGCAGCTTAGTGGCGGGGGCATCCTACGAGCAGTACTTC.

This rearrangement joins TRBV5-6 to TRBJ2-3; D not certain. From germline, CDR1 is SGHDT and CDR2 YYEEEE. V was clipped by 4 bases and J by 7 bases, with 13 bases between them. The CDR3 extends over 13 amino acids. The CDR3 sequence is CASSVDHQNTQYF. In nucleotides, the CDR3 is TGTGCCAGCAGCGTGGACCACCAGAATACGCAGTATTTT. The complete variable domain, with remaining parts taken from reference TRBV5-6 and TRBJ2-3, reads DAGVTQSPTHLIKTRGQQVTLRCSPKSGHDTVSWYQQALGQGPQFIFQYYEEEERQRGNFPDRFSGHQFPNYSSELNVNALLLGDSALYLCASSVDHQNTQYFGPGTRLTVL.

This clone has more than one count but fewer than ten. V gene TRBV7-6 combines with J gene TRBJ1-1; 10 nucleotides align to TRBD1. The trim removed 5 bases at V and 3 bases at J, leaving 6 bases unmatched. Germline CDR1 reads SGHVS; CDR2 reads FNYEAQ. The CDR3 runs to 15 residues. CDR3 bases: TGTGCCAGCAGCCTCTCCGGGACAGGGGACACTGAAGCTTTCTTT. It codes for CASSLSGTGDTEAFF.

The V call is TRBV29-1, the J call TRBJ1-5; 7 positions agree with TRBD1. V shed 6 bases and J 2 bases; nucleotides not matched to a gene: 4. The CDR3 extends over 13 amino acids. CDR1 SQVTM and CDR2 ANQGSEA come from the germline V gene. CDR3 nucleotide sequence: TGCAGCGTACAGGGACAGCGCAATCAGCCCCAGCATTTT. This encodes CSVQGQRNQPQHF.

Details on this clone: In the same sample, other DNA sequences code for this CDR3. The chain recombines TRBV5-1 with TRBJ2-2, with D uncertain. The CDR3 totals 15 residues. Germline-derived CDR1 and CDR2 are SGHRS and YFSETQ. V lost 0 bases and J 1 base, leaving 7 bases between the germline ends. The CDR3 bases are TGCGCCAGCAGCTTGGCCCCGGTGAACACCGGGGAGCTGTTTTTT. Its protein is CASSLAPVNTGELFF.

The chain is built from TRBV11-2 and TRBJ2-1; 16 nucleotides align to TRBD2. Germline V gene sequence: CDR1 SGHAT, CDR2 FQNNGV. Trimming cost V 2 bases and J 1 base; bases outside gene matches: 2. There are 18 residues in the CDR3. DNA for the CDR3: TGTGCCAGCAGCTTACGGGGACTAGCGGGAGGGTCCTACAATGAGCAGTTCTTC. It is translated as CASSLRGLAGGSYNEQFF.

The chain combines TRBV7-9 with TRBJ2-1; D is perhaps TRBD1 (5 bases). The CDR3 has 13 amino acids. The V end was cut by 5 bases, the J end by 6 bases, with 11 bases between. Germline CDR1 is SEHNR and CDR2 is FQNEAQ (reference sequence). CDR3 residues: CASSLGHINEQFF. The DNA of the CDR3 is TGTGCCAGCAGCCTAGGACACATCAATGAGCAGTTCTTC. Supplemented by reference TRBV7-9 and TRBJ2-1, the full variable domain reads DTGVSQNPRHKITKRGQNVTFRCDPISEHNRLYWYRQTLGQGPEFLTYFQNEAQLEKSRLLSDRFSAERPKGSFSTLEIQRTEQGDSAMYLCASSLGHINEQFFGPGTRLTVL.